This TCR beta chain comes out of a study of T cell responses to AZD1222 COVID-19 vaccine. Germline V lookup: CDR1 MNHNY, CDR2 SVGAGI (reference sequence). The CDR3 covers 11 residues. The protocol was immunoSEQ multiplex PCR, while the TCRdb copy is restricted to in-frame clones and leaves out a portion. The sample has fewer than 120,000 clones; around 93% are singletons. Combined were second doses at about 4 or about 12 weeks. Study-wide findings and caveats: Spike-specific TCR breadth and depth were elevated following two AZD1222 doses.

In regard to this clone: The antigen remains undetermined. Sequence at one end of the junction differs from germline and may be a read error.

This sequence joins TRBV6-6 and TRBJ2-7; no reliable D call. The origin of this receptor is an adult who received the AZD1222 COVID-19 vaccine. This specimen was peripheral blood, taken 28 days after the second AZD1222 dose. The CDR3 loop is CASSYSDEQYF. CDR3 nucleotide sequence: TGTGCCAGCAGTTACTCCGACGAGCAGTACTTC.